This T cell receptor beta chain came from a study of beta chain features in type 1 diabetes. Study outcomes and limitations: When Type 1 diabetes patients were examined, their TCRB CDR3s proved moderately but significantly shorter in all four CD4+ subsets.

Naive, central memory, regulatory and stem cell-like memory cells within the CD4+ compartment were sorted using CD45RO/CCR7/CD25/CD127/CD95/CD27. The CDR3 runs 15 residues. V dropped 5 bases and J dropped 4; count of bases not matched to a gene: 10. Germline V gives CDR1 SGHAT, CDR2 FQNNGV. The whole isolated RNA underwent reverse transcription, so sequencing captured expressed TCRB transcripts. Measured with immunoSEQ multiplex PCR; TCRdb has only the in-frame clones, and not every one. The top ten hold around 0.044% of the sample, which has 330,000 or so clones, 15% to 20% seen once. Comments on this clone: Its target is not known.

V gene TRBV11-2 combines with J gene TRBJ2-5; 7 bases agree with TRBD1. The sequencing input was naive CD4+ T cells from blood. This clonotype originated in a woman aged 18-35 years in good health. CDR3 DNA sequence: TGTGCCAGCAGCACTTTAGGACAGGTTAGAGAGACCCAGTACTTC. Residues: CASSTLGQVRETQYF.